A single TCR beta chain is shown here with its context. What it binds is unknown. Only in-frame clones appear in the TCRdb table, and some are missing; sequencing was by immunoSEQ multiplex PCR. The data show over 100,000 clones, almost 95% seen once. The CDR3 length is 14 residues. The J segment lost 1 base and the V segment lost 7 bases, leaving 3 bases of the junction unmatched. The V gene's germline CDR1 is SEHNR and CDR2 FQNEAQ (reference sequence). The entry originates in a study of T cell repertoires and HLA-DP antigens. The material sequenced was CD4+ T cells from PBMCs. This chain joins TRBV7-9 and TRBJ2-5; 10 nucleotides match TRBD2. The TCR sequence derives from a woman aged 18-29 years in good health and CMV-seronegative. In DNA form, the CDR3 reads TGTGCCAGCACTAGCGGGGGTCCCCAAGAGACCCAGTACTTC. This translates into CASTSGGPQETQYF.